Given below is one TCR beta chain in context. The antigen remains unidentified. CDR1 MNHEY and CDR2 SVGAGI come from the germline V gene. V was pared by 5 bases and J by 3 bases, with 0 bases of the junction left unmatched. CDR3 size: 12 residues. Clones were sequenced by immunoSEQ multiplex PCR, and TCRdb holds only the in-frame ones, with some missing. This sample has tens of thousands of clones, with approximately 85% found just once. Time point described: time of PML onset. PML was diagnosed clinically and by MRI, then confirmed by JC virus DNA in cerebrospinal fluid. At PML onset, T3 blood samples were taken. This sample is part of a study of multiple sclerosis patients with progressive multifocal leukoencephalopathy. General study findings and limits: Clones expanded at PML were already present before and during natalizumab.

The specimen comprised PBMCs, sampled from a patient treated with natalizumab. The TCR was taken from a woman in her twenties or thirties with progressive multifocal leukoencephalopathy. This rearrangement joins TRBV6-5 to TRBJ2-5; 7 nucleotides align to TRBD1. This CDR3 reads CASSGQEETQYF. For the CDR3, the DNA is TGTGCCAGCAGTGGACAGGAAGAGACCCAGTACTTC.